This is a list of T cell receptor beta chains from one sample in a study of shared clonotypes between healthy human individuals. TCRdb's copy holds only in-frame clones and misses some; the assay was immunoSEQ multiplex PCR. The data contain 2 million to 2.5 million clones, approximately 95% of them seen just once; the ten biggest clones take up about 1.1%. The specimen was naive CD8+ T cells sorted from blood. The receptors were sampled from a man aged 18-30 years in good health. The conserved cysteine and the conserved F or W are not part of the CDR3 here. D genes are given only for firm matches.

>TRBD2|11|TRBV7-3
ASSLAGAGEQY
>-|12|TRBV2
ASSESGGSYGYT
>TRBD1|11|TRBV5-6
ASSPDRGDEQY
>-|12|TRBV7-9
ASTGGGVYNEQF
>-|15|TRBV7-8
ASSPGRGGGTNEKLF
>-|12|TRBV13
ASSSGEGINEQF
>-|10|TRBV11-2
ASSADSWWAF
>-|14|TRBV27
ASTPRDSYSNQPQH
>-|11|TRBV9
ASSYYKTGELF
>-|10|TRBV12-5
ASGPEGDTQY
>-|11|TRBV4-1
ASSQEVYTEAF
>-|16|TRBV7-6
ASSLALGESSVPYEQY
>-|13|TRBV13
ASSASMSSYNEQF
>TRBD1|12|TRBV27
ASSDRGIGETQY
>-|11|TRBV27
ASSLLGGDTQY
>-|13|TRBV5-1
ASMDEGGLGETQY
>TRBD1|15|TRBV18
ASSPPRGTALFYGYT
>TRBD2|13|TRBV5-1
ASSLVGGSYDEQY
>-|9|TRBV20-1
SATWGYEQY
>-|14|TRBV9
ASSVRVGSGANVLT
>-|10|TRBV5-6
ASSPRGGELF
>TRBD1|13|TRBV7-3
ASSPAGQGRYEQY
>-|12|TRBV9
ASSVAVWGNTIY
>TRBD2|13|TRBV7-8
ASSLASGGYNEQF
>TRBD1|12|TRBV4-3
ASSQGTGPWEQY
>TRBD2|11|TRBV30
AWNLAGGQEQF
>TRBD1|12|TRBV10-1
ASSAGTGIYEQY
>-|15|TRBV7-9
ASSLLLDQGQTGELF
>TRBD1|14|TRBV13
ASSVTGTGGAREQY
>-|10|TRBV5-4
ASSLLGQPQH
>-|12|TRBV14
ASSQVIGRTEAF
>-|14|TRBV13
ASSLRPAGSRNEQF
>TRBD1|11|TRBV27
ASRPGTAYEQY
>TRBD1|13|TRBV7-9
ASSLVGGADTEAF
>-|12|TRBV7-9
ASSFPGANTEAF
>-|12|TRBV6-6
ASSYWEGMNEQF
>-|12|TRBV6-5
ASSYSSSTYEQY
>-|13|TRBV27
ASSLRGSGTTEAF
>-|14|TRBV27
ASSPYRRTDQETQY
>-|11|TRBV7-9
ASSLVLSGELF
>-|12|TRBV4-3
ASSQSVNGYGYT
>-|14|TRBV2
ASSDVLATFVDTQY